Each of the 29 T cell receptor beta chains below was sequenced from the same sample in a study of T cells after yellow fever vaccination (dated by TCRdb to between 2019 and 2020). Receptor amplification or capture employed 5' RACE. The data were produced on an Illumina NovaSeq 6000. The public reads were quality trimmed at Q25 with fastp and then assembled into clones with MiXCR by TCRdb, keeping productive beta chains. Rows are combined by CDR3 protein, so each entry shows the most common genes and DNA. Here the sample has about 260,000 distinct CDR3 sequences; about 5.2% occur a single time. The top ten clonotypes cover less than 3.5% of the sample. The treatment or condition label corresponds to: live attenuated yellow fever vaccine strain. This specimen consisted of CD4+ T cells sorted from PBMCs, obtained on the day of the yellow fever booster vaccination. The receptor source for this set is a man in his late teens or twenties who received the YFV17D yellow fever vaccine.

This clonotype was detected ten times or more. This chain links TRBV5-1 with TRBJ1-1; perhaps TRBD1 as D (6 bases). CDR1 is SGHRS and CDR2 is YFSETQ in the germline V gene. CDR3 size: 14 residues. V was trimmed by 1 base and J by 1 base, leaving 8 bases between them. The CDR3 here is CASSLRGPNTEAFF. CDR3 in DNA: TGCGCCAGCAGCTTGCGGGGGCCGAACACTGAAGCTTTCTTT.

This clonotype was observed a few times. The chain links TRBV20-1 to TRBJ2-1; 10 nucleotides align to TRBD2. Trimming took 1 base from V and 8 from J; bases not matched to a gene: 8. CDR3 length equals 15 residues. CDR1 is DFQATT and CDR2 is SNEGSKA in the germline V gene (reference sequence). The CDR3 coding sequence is TGCAGTGCTAGAGTAAGCGGGGGGGCTGGCGATGAGCAGTTCTTC. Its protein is CSARVSGGAGDEQFF.

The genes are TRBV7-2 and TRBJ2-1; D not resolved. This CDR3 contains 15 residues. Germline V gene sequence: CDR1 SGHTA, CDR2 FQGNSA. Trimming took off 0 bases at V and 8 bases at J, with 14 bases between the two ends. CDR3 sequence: CASSLAFRSGDEQFF. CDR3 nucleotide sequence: TGTGCCAGCAGCTTAGCCTTCAGGTCAGGCGATGAGCAGTTCTTC.

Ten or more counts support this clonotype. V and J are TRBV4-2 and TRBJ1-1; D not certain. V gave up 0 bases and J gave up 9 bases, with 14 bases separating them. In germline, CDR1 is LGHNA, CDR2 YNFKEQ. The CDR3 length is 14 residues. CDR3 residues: CASSQDYPARKAFF. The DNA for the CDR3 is TGTGCCAGCAGCCAAGACTACCCGGCCAGGAAAGCTTTCTTT.

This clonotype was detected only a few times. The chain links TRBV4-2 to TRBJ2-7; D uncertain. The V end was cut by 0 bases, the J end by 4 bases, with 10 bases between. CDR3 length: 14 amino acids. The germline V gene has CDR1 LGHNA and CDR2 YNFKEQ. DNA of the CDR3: TGTGCCAGCAGCCAAGATTTGGTGGATTACGAGCAGTACTTC. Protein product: CASSQDLVDYEQYF.

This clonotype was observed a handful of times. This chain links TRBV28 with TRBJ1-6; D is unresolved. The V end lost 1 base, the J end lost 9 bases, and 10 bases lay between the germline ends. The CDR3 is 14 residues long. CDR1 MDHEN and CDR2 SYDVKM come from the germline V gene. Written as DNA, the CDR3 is TGTGCCAGCAGTTTATCGCTAGGAGTTTCACCCCTCCACTTT. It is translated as CASSLSLGVSPLHF.

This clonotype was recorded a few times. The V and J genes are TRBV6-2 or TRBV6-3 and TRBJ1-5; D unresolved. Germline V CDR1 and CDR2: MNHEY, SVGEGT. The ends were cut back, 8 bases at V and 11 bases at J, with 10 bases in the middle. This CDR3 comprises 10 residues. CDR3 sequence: CASGNLAQHF. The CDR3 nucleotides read TGTGCCAGCGGAAACCTGGCCCAGCATTTT.

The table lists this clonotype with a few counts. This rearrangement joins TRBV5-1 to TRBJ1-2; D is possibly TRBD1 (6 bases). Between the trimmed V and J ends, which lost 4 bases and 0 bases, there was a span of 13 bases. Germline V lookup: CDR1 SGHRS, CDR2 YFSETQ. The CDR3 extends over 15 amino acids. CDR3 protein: CASSPPDSPNYGYTF. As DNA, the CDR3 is TGCGCCAGCAGCCCCCCGGACAGCCCTAACTATGGCTACACCTTC.

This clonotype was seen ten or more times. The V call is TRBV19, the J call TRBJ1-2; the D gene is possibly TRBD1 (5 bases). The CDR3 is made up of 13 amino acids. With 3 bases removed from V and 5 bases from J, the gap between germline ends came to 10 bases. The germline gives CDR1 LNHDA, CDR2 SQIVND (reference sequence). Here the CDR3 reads CASSISGMYGYTF. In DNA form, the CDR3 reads TGTGCCAGTAGTATCTCAGGGATGTATGGCTACACCTTC.

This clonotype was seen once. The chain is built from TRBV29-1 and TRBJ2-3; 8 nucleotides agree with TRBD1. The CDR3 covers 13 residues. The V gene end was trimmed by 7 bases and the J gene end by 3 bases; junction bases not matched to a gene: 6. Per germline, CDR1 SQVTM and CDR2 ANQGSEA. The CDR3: CSETGVWTDTQYF. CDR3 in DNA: TGCAGCGAGACAGGGGTTTGGACAGATACGCAGTATTTT.

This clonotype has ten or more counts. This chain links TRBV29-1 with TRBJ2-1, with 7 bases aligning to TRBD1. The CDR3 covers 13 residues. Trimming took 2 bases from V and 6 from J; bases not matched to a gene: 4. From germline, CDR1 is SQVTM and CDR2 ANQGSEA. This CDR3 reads CSVERGRVNEQFF. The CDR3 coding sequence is TGCAGCGTTGAAAGGGGGCGAGTCAATGAGCAGTTCTTC.

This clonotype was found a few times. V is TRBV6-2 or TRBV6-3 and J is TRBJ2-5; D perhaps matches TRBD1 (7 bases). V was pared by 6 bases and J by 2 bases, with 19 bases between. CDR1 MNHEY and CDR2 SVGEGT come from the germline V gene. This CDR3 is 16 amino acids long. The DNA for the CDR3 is TGTGCCAGCAGCCGACCGACAGGGAGGAGACAAGAGACCCAGTACTTC. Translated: CASSRPTGRRQETQYF.

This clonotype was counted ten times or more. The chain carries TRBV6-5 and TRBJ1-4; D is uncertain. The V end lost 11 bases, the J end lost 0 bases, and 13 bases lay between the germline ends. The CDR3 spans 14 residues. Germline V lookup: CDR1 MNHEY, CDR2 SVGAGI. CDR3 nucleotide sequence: TGTGCCGTTCGGAGGGCCTCAACTAATGAAAAACTGTTTTTT. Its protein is CAVRRASTNEKLFF.

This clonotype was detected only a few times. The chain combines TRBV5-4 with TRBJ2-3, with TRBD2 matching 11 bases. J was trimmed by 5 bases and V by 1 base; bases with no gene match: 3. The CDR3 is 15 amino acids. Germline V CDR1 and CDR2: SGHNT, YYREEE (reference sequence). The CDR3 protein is CASSLLAGGVDTQYF. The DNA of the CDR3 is TGTGCCAGCAGCTTGTTAGCGGGGGGGGTAGATACGCAGTATTTT.

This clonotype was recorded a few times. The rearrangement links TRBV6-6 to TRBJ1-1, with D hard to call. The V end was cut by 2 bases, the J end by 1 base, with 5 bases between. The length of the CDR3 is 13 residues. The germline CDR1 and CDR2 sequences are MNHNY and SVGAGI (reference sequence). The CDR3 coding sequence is TGTGCCAGCAGTTACGCTGGGAACACTGAAGCTTTCTTT. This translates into CASSYAGNTEAFF.

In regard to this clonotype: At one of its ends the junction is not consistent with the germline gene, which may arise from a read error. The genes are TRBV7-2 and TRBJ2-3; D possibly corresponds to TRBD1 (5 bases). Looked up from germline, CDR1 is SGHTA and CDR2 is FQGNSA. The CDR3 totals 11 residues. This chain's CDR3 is CASSLWGPAIF. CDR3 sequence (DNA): TGTGCCAGCAGCTTATGGGGCCCAGCCATATTT.

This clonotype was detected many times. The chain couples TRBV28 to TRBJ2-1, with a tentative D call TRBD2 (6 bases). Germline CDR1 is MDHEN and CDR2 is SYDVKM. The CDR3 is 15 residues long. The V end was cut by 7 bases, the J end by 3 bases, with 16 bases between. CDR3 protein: CASTPLYGGYNEQFF. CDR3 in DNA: TGTGCCAGCACCCCACTTTACGGGGGCTACAATGAGCAGTTCTTC.

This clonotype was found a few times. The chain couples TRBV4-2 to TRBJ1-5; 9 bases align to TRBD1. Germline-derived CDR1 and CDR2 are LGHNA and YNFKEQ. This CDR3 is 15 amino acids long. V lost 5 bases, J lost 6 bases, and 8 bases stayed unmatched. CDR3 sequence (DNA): TGTGCCAGCAGCGATACTGGGACAGGGACTCAGCCCCAGCATTTT. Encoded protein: CASSDTGTGTQPQHF.

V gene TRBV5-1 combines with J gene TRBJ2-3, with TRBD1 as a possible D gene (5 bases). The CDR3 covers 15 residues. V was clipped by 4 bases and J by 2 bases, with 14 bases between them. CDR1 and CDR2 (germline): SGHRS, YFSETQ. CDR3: CASSRLETATDTQYF. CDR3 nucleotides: TGCGCCAGCAGCCGCCTTGAGACAGCCACAGATACGCAGTATTTT.

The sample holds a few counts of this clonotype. As DNA, the CDR3 is TGTGCCAGCAGCTGGGCGGGGGGCGCCGGAAGCTCCTATAATTCACCCCTCCACTTT. Translation: CASSWAGGAGSSYNSPLHF. V is TRBV7-2 and J is TRBJ1-6; weak D call: TRBD1 (6 bases). The germline V gene encodes CDR1 SGHTA and CDR2 FQGNSA. The CDR3 covers 19 residues. V lost 4 bases and J lost 0, with 19 bases in between.

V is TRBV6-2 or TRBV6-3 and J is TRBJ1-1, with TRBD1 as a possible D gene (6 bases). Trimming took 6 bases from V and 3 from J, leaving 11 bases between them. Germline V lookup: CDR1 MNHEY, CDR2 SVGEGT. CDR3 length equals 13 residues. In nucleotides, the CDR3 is TGTGCCAGCAGAAACAGGGAGGACACTGAAGCTTTCTTT. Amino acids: CASRNREDTEAFF.

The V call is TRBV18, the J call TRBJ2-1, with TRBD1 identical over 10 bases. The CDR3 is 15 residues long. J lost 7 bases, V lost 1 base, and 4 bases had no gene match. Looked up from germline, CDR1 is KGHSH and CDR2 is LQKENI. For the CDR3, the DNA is TGTGCCAGCTCACCACTGACAGGGGGCAAAAATGAGCAGTTCTTC. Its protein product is CASSPLTGGKNEQFF.

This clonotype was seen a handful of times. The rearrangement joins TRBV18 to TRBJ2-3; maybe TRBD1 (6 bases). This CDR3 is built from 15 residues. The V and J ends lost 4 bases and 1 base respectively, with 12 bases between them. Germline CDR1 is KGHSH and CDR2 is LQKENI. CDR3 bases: TGTGCCAGCTCACAACAGGGCACCGGCACAGATACGCAGTATTTT. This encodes CASSQQGTGTDTQYF.

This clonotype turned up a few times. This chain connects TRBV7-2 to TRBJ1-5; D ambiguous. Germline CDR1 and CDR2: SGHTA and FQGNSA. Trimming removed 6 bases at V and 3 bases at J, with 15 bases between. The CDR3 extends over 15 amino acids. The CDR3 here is CASRSAGSINQPQHF. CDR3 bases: TGTGCCAGCAGATCCGCGGGGAGTATCAATCAGCCCCAGCATTTT. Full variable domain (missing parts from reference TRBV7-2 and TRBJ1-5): GAGVSQSPSNKVTEKGKDVELRCDPISGHTALYWYRQSLGQGLEFLIYFQGNSAPDKSGLPSDRFSAERTGGSVSTLTIQRTQQEDSAVYLCASRSAGSINQPQHFGDGTRLSIL.

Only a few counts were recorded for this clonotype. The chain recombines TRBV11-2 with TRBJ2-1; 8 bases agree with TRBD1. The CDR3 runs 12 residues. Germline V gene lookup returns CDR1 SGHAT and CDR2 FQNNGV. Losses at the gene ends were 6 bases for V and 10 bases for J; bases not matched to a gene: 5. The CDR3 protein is CASRQGAGEQFF. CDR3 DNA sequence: TGTGCCAGCAGGCAGGGGGCTGGGGAGCAGTTCTTC.

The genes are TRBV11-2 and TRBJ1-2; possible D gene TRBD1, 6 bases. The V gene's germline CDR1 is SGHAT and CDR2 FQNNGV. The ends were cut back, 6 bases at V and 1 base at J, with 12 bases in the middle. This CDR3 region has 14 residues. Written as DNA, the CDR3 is TGTGCCAGCAGACCGGGGGGCCGTAACTATGGCTACACCTTC. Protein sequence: CASRPGGRNYGYTF.

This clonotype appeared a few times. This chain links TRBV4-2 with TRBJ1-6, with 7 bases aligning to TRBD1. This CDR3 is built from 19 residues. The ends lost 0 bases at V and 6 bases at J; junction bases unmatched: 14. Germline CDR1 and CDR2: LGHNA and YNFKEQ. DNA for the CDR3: TGTGCCAGCAGCCAAGAAATGACAGGGAATTTCCGCTCTAATTCACCCCTCCACTTT. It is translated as CASSQEMTGNFRSNSPLHF.

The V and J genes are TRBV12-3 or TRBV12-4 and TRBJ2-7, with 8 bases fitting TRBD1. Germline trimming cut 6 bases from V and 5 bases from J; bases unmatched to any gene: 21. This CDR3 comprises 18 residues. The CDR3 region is CASSPGGFWGRGRDEQYF. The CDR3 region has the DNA TGTGCCAGCAGCCCCGGTGGGTTTTGGGGCAGGGGGCGGGACGAGCAGTACTTC.

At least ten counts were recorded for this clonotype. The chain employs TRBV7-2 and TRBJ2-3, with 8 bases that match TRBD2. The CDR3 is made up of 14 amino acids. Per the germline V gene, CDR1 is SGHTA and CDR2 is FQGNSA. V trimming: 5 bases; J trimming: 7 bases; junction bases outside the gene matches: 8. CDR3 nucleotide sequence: TGTGCCAGCAGCCTCAGCGGGGGACGTTATACGCAGTATTTT. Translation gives CASSLSGGRYTQYF.